The 9 T cell receptor beta chains given below trace back to one sample, sequenced in a study of shared clonotypes between healthy human individuals. Naive CD8 populations comprised CD45RO-negative cells positively selected for CCR7, excluding terminally differentiated effector memory CD45RA+ cells. The table came from immunoSEQ multiplex PCR; TCRdb's copy has only in-frame clones and leaves some out. The top ten hold around 0.25% of the sample, which has roughly 810,000 clones, about 96% seen once. Material: naive CD8+ T cells sorted from blood. The receptors were gathered from a young man in good health.

Remarks on this clone: The junction and the germline gene differ at one end; a read error may be behind it. The chain uses TRBV10-1 and TRBJ2-7; TRBD1 aligns across 7 bases. The CDR3 contains 12 residues. CDR1 is WNHNN, CDR2 SYGVQD, per germline (reference sequence). The CDR3 spells CASSDGQVSPFF. CDR3 DNA: TGCGCCAGCAGTGACGGACAGGTGTCTCCGTTCTTC.

This clone was seen only once. CDR3 residues: CATRLAGGYIHEQFF. The CDR3 DNA reads TGTGCCACTCGACTAGCGGGAGGGTATATTCATGAGCAGTTCTTC. The chain couples TRBV15 to TRBJ2-1, with 14 bases lining up with TRBD2. The CDR3 consists of 15 residues. The V gene's germline CDR1 is LNHNV and CDR2 YYDKDF (reference sequence). V gave up 9 bases and J gave up 8 bases; unmatched junction bases: 9.

The V call is TRBV5-4, the J call TRBJ2-5, with 7 bases fitting TRBD2. V lost 0 bases to trimming and J lost 1 base; unmatched junction nucleotides: 9. This CDR3 is built from 17 residues. Germline CDR1 is SGHNT and CDR2 is YYREEE (reference sequence). The CDR3 reads CASSLAFAGVSQETQYF. CDR3 nucleotide sequence: TGTGCCAGCAGCTTGGCCTTTGCGGGAGTATCCCAAGAGACCCAGTACTTC.

The V gene is TRBV11-2, the J gene TRBJ2-1; D may be TRBD2 (8 bases). The germline V and J ends were trimmed by 5 bases and 10 bases, with 30 bases remaining between them. This CDR3 region has 18 residues. CDR1 is SGHAT, CDR2 FQNNGV, per germline. The CDR3 DNA follows: TGTGCCAGCAGCCTAGGGGGCCCGGGACTAGTGGGGTTGGAGGAGCAGTTCTTC. It translates to CASSLGGPGLVGLEEQFF. The variable domain in full, completed from reference TRBV11-2 and TRBJ2-1, reads EAGVAQSPRYKIIEKRQSVAFWCNPISGHATLYWYQQILGQGPKLLIQFQNNGVVDDSQLPKDRFSAERLKGVDSTLKIQPAKLEDSAVYLCASSLGGPGLVGLEEQFFGPGTRLTVL.

The V gene is TRBV27, the J gene TRBJ2-2; weak D call: TRBD2 (5 bases). There are 14 residues in the CDR3. Trimming took 4 bases from V and 8 from J, leaving 14 bases between them. CDR1 MNHEY and CDR2 SMNVEV come from the germline V gene (reference sequence). CDR3 coding DNA: TGTGCCAGCAGTTCCCCAGTAGCGATAGGGGAGCTGTTTTTT. This encodes CASSSPVAIGELFF.

This chain links TRBV11-2 with TRBJ2-7; 7 bases are shared with TRBD2. The CDR3 loop spans 16 amino acids. Losses at the gene ends were 2 bases for V and 3 bases for J; bases not matched to a gene: 10. Germline CDR1 SGHAT, CDR2 FQNNGV. CDR3 protein: CASSLSGLAENYEQYF. The CDR3, as DNA: TGTGCCAGCAGCTTATCAGGGCTAGCGGAGAACTACGAGCAGTACTTC.

This chain uses TRBV19 with TRBJ2-1; TRBD2 might be the D (5 bases). With 3 bases removed from V and 6 bases from J, the gap between germline ends came to 27 bases. Germline CDR1 and CDR2: LNHDA and SQIVND (reference sequence). There are 19 residues in the CDR3. The DNA of the CDR3 is TGTGCCAGTAGTATGATCGCTTACAACTTGCGGCCACGGGGCAATGAGCAGTTCTTC. Protein: CASSMIAYNLRPRGNEQFF.

Only a few counts were recorded for this clone. The chain employs TRBV18 and TRBJ1-5; D is perhaps TRBD1 (5 bases). The CDR3 loop spans 13 amino acids. Germline lookup yields CDR1 KGHSH and CDR2 LQKENI. Trimming stripped 6 bases from V and 1 base from J, with 7 bases between. CDR3 in amino acids: CASSGGSNQPQHF. The CDR3 nucleotides read TGTGCCAGCTCGGGGGGGAGCAATCAGCCCCAGCATTTT. The variable domain in full, completed from reference TRBV18 and TRBJ1-5, reads NAGVMQNPRHLVRRRGQEARLRCSPMKGHSHVYWYRQLPEEGLKFMVYLQKENIIDESGMPKERFSAEFPKEGPSILRIQQVVRGDSAAYFCASSGGSNQPQHFGDGTRLSIL.

The genes are TRBV7-9 and TRBJ1-1; D is perhaps TRBD1 (5 bases). This CDR3 region has 14 residues. Per the germline V gene, CDR1 is SEHNR and CDR2 is FQNEAQ (reference sequence). V was clipped by 7 bases and J by 1 base, with 13 bases between them. This CDR3 reads CASTPTDKNTEAFF. CDR3 coding DNA: TGTGCCAGCACCCCAACGGACAAGAACACTGAAGCTTTCTTT.